Shown below are 21 T cell receptor beta chains from a single sample sequenced in a study of OX40 agonist ivuxolimab in advanced cancers. This table comes from immunoSEQ multiplex PCR, and its TCRdb copy is limited to in-frame clones, with some not included. This table has about 73,000 clones, about nine tenths appearing once. The sample in question was CD4+ or CD8+ T cells sorted from blood, obtained in a trial of the OX40 agonist ivuxolimab. These receptors all stem from an adult with an advanced solid tumor such as melanoma, head and neck, liver or kidney cancer.

This clone was picked up a small number of times. The gene calls are TRBV14 and TRBJ2-1; D remains unclear. Germline V gene data show CDR1 as SGHDN and CDR2 as FVKESK. The CDR3 spans 12 residues. The V end lost 0 bases, the J end lost 3 bases, and 0 bases lay between the germline ends. Here the CDR3 DNA reads TGTGCCAGCAGCCAAGACTACAATGAGCAGTTCTTC. The encoded protein is CASSQDYNEQFF.

The chain employs TRBV5-1 and TRBJ2-5, with 9 bases matching TRBD2. There are 15 residues in the CDR3. In germline, CDR1 is SGHRS, CDR2 YFSETQ. V shed 1 base and J 5 bases; nucleotides not matched to a gene: 6. CDR3 in DNA: TGCGCCAGCAGCTTGTATGCGGGGGGGGGCGAGACCCAGTACTTC. Residues: CASSLYAGGGETQYF. The variable domain in full, completed from reference TRBV5-1 and TRBJ2-5, reads KAGVTQTPRYLIKTRGQQVTLSCSPISGHRSVSWYQQTPGQGLQFLFEYFSETQRNKGNFPGRFSGRQFSNSRSEMNVSTLELGDSALYLCASSLYAGGGETQYFGPGTRLLVL.

The chain uses TRBV27 and TRBJ2-7, with D perhaps TRBD1 (6 bases). Germline V gene lookup returns CDR1 MNHEY and CDR2 SMNVEV (reference sequence). V lost 7 bases and J lost 3, with 16 bases in between. The CDR3 covers 14 residues. The CDR3, as DNA: TGTGCCAGCACCATCGATGGGACACACTACGAGCAGTACTTC. It codes for CASTIDGTHYEQYF.

The sample holds one count of this clone. The chain carries TRBV19 and TRBJ2-2, with D perhaps assigned TRBD1 or TRBD2 (5 bases each). In germline, CDR1 is LNHDA, CDR2 SQIVND (reference sequence). Trimming removed 6 bases from V and 6 bases from J, with 11 bases in between. This CDR3 region has 13 residues. The CDR3 sequence: CASSTEGSGELFF. CDR3 sequence (DNA): TGTGCCAGTAGCACAGAGGGGTCCGGGGAGCTGTTTTTT.

The chain combines TRBV7-9 with TRBJ1-2, with a tentative D call TRBD1 (6 bases). Trimming shortened V by 3 bases and J by 7 bases, and 12 bases separated the two germline ends. The CDR3 extends over 13 amino acids. Germline V gene data show CDR1 as SEHNR and CDR2 as FQNEAQ (reference sequence). The CDR3 DNA reads as TGTGCCAGCAGCTTGACCGGACAGCTTGGCTACACCTTC. This codes for CASSLTGQLGYTF.

The CDR3 sequence: CASSLDSNYEQYF. CDR3 DNA sequence: TGTGCCAGTAGTCTGGACTCTAACTACGAGCAGTACTTC. This sequence joins TRBV19 and TRBJ2-7; perhaps TRBD2 as D (5 bases). The CDR3 is 13 residues long. The germline V gene has CDR1 LNHDA and CDR2 SQIVND (reference sequence). V was clipped by 5 bases and J by 3 bases, with 11 bases between them. Looking up the rest from reference TRBV19 and TRBJ2-7 gives the full variable domain: DGGITQSPKYLFRKEGQNVTLSCEQNLNHDAMYWYRQDPGQGLRLIYYSQIVNDFQKGDIAEGYSVSREKKESFPLTVTSAQKNPTAFYLCASSLDSNYEQYFGPGTRLTVT.

This chain connects TRBV9 to TRBJ2-7, with D unclear. Germline lookup yields CDR1 SGDLS and CDR2 YYNGEE. V gave up 3 bases and J gave up 0 bases, with 10 bases separating them. This CDR3 region has 14 residues. This CDR3 reads CASSAGGLSYEQYF. The CDR3 DNA sequence: TGTGCCAGCAGCGCCGGTGGCCTCTCCTACGAGCAGTACTTC.

This rearrangement joins TRBV19 to TRBJ2-1, with 13 positions matching TRBD2. The V gene's germline CDR1 is LNHDA and CDR2 SQIVND (reference sequence). Trimming removed 6 bases from V and 6 bases from J; junction bases left unmatched: 5. This CDR3 spans 15 amino acids. This chain's CDR3 is CASSTGLAGVNEQFF. Here the CDR3 DNA reads TGTGCCAGTAGCACAGGACTAGCGGGAGTCAATGAGCAGTTCTTC.

Comment on this clone: Relative to the germline gene, one junction end is altered; a read error may explain this. This chain uses TRBV4-2 with TRBJ2-5; TRBD1 agrees at 9 bases. The DNA end favors TRBJ2-7, so the J call may be wrong. The CDR3 contains 16 residues. The germline gives CDR1 LGHNA, CDR2 YNFKEQ. The DNA of the CDR3 is TGTGCCAGCAGTCAAGGGCGGACAGGGGTATCATACGAGCAGTACTTC. Protein: CASSQGRTGVSYEQYF.

The chain couples TRBV7-9 to TRBJ1-3; D is ambiguous. With 2 bases removed from V and 1 base from J, the gap between germline ends came to 0 bases. This CDR3 has 12 residues. In germline, CDR1 is SEHNR, CDR2 FQNEAQ (reference sequence). CDR3 sequence reads: CASSLSGNTIYF. The CDR3 DNA follows: TGTGCCAGCAGCTTATCTGGAAACACCATATATTTT.

This rearrangement joins TRBV9 to TRBJ2-1; 8 bases are shared with TRBD2. The CDR3 totals 15 residues. V dropped 4 bases and J dropped 4; count of bases not matched to a gene: 7. Germline V lookup: CDR1 SGDLS, CDR2 YYNGEE. Here the CDR3 reads CASSPQTGGYNEQFF. The CDR3 bases are TGTGCCAGCAGCCCGCAAACGGGAGGGTACAATGAGCAGTTCTTC. The full variable domain, completed using reference TRBV9 and TRBJ2-1, is DSGVTQTPKHLITATGQRVTLRCSPRSGDLSVYWYQQSLDQGLQFLIQYYNGEERAKGNILERFSAQQFPDLHSELNLSSLELGDSALYFCASSPQTGGYNEQFFGPGTRLTVL.

This rearrangement joins TRBV19 to TRBJ2-7; perhaps TRBD2 as D (6 bases). Trimming stripped 7 bases from V and 1 base from J, with 11 bases between. The CDR3 consists of 13 residues. Germline CDR1 and CDR2: LNHDA and SQIVND (reference sequence). The CDR3 sequence: CASTGGSSYEQYF. DNA of the CDR3: TGTGCCAGTACTGGGGGGAGTTCCTACGAGCAGTACTTC.

V is TRBV6-5 and J is TRBJ1-4; tentative D call: TRBD1 (5 bases). V was clipped by 6 bases and J by 10 bases, with 9 bases between them. The CDR3 has 11 residues. Germline V gene sequence: CDR1 MNHEY, CDR2 SVGAGI. Here the CDR3 DNA reads TGTGCCAGCAGCTCGGGGCCAAAACTGTTTTTT. Translation gives CASSSGPKLFF.

This clone was seen a few times. The chain combines TRBV19 with TRBJ2-1, with 9 bases matching TRBD2. The CDR3 spans 14 residues. Per the germline V gene, CDR1 is LNHDA and CDR2 is SQIVND (reference sequence). Trimming took 6 bases from V and 1 from J; bases not matched to a gene: 1. Here the CDR3 reads CASSLAGSYNEQFF. CDR3 DNA sequence: TGTGCCAGTAGCCTAGCGGGATCCTACAATGAGCAGTTCTTC. Together with reference TRBV19 and TRBJ2-1, the CDR3 gives the full variable domain: DGGITQSPKYLFRKEGQNVTLSCEQNLNHDAMYWYRQDPGQGLRLIYYSQIVNDFQKGDIAEGYSVSREKKESFPLTVTSAQKNPTAFYLCASSLAGSYNEQFFGPGTRLTVL.

The J gene is TRBJ2-2, the V gene TRBV12-5; D gene ambiguous. Germline values: CDR1 LGHNT, CDR2 FRNRAP. Trimming took off 2 bases at V and 6 bases at J, with 7 bases between the two ends. This CDR3 region has 13 residues. The CDR3 spells CASGLYTSGELFF. DNA of the CDR3: TGTGCTAGTGGTTTGTACACCTCCGGGGAGCTGTTTTTT. The whole variable domain, filled in from reference TRBV12-5 and TRBJ2-2, reads DARVTQTPRHKVTEMGQEVTMRCQPILGHNTVFWYRQTMMQGLELLAYFRNRAPLDDSGMPKDRFSAEMPDATLATLKIQPSEPRDSAVYFCASGLYTSGELFFGEGSRLTVL.

The chain is built from TRBV27 and TRBJ1-1; possibly TRBD1 for D (6 bases). This CDR3 spans 13 amino acids. The germline CDR1 and CDR2 sequences are MNHEY and SMNVEV (reference sequence). Trimming stripped 9 bases from V and 1 base from J, with 12 bases between. The CDR3 sequence is CASKQGTNTEAFF. The CDR3 DNA sequence: TGTGCCAGTAAACAGGGAACGAACACTGAAGCTTTCTTT.

J is TRBJ1-2 and V is TRBV9; 9 bases are shared with TRBD1. Germline CDR1 and CDR2: SGDLS and YYNGEE. Trimming took 0 bases from V and 6 from J; bases not matched to a gene: 3. The CDR3 runs to 14 residues. CDR3 sequence reads: CASSVVTGGDGYTF. For the CDR3, the DNA is TGTGCCAGCAGCGTAGTGACAGGGGGAGATGGCTACACCTTC.

The chain links TRBV29-1 to TRBJ2-1, with D unresolved. CDR1 SQVTM and CDR2 ANQGSEA come from the germline V gene. The CDR3 contains 10 residues. V lost 7 bases to trimming and J lost 10 bases, with 11 bases between them. The CDR3 here is CSGAAGEQFF. In DNA, the CDR3 is TGCAGCGGGGCCGCTGGGGAGCAGTTCTTC.

The chain carries TRBV6-1 and TRBJ2-7; a possible D gene is TRBD1 (5 bases). The germline V gene has CDR1 MNHNS and CDR2 SASEGT. Trimming took off 6 bases at V and 0 bases at J, with 9 bases between the two ends. The CDR3 contains 13 residues. The CDR3 loop reads CASRMTASYEQYF. The CDR3 bases are TGTGCCAGCAGGATGACAGCCTCCTACGAGCAGTACTTC.

A single count supports this clone. The chain carries TRBV6-5 and TRBJ2-1, with D tentatively TRBD2 (5 bases). The V end lost 6 bases, the J end lost 4 bases, and 7 bases lay between the germline ends. The CDR3 sequence is 12 residues long. Germline V CDR1 and CDR2: MNHEY, SVGAGI. This chain's CDR3 is CASRGLYNEQFF. In DNA form, the CDR3 reads TGTGCCAGCAGAGGACTGTACAATGAGCAGTTCTTC.

This clone showed up just a few times. The chain carries TRBV10-2 and TRBJ2-1; 8 positions match TRBD2. The CDR3 is made up of 14 amino acids. The germline V gene encodes CDR1 WSHSY and CDR2 SAAADI. The trim removed 10 bases at V and 5 bases at J, leaving 10 bases unmatched. The CDR3 loop reads CATLSIAGNNEQFF. CDR3 DNA: TGCGCCACCCTTTCTATAGCGGGAAACAATGAGCAGTTCTTC.